This T cell receptor (beta chain) was recorded in a study of beta chain features in type 1 diabetes. This clone was recorded many times. Its antigen remains unknown. The CDR3 is 12 amino acids. Germline values: CDR1 SGDLS, CDR2 YYNGEE. V lost 7 bases and J lost 6, with 8 bases in between. Since all of the isolated RNA was reverse transcribed, expressed TCRB transcripts were what got sequenced. Here immunoSEQ multiplex PCR was the method, and the copy in TCRdb shows in-frame clones only, minus some. The data hold some 150,000 clones, with 9.2% observed a single time. General study findings and limits: VDJ junctions in type 1 diabetes patients carried more deletions and fewer insertions.

Material for sequencing was central memory CD4+ T cells from blood. The sequence derives from a man aged 18 to 35 in good health. The chain employs TRBV9 and TRBJ1-6; D gene unclear. The CDR3 coding sequence is TGTGCCAGCGGGGAGGCTAATTCACCCCTCCACTTT. It is translated as CASGEANSPLHF.